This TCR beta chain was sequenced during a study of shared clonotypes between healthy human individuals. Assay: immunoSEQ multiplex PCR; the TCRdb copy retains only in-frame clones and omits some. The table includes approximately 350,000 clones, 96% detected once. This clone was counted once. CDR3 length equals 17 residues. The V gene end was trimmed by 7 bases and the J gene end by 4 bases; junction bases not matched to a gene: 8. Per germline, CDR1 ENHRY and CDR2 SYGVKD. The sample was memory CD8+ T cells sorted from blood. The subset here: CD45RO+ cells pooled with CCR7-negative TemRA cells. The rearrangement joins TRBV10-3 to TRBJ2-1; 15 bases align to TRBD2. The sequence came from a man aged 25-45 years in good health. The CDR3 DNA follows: TGTGCCATCAACCCGGGACTAGCGGGAGGTGGTTACAATGAGCAGTTCTTC. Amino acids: CAINPGLAGGGYNEQFF.